The sequence of this TCR beta chain was determined in a study of OX40 agonist ivuxolimab in advanced cancers. The table came from immunoSEQ multiplex PCR; TCRdb's copy has only in-frame clones and leaves some out. The sample includes approximately 12,000 clones, roughly 80% of them seen just once. This CDR3 comprises 17 residues. Germline V gene sequence: CDR1 LGHNA, CDR2 YNFKEQ. V shed 0 bases and J 5 bases; nucleotides not matched to a gene: 8. This receptor was identified in an adult with an advanced solid tumor such as melanoma, head and neck, liver or kidney cancer. This sequence joins TRBV4-2 and TRBJ2-3; 10 nucleotides match TRBD2. This specimen was CD4+ or CD8+ T cells sorted from blood, taken in a trial of the OX40 agonist ivuxolimab. The CDR3 here is CASSQDELAGVGDTQYF. CDR3 sequence (DNA): TGTGCCAGCAGCCAAGATGAGCTAGCGGGAGTGGGAGATACGCAGTATTTT.